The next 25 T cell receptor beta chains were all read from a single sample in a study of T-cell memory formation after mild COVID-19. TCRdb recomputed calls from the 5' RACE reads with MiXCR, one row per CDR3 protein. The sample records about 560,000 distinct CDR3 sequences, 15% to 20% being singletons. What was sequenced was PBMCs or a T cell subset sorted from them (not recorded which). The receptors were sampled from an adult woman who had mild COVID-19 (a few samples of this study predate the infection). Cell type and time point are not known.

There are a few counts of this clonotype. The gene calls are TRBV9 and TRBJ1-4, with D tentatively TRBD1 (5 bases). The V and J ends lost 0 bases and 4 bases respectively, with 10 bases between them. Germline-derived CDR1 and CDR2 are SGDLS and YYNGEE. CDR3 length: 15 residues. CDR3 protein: CASSVGSGDNEKLFF. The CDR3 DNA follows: TGTGCCAGCAGCGTAGGCTCGGGGGATAATGAAAAACTGTTTTTT.

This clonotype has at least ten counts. CDR3 amino acids: CASSLEAGTEAFF. CDR3 in DNA: TGTGCCAGCAGCTTAGAAGCAGGAACTGAAGCTTTCTTT. V usage is TRBV7-2 and J usage is TRBJ1-1; no reliable D call. V was pared by 1 base and J by 5 bases, with 8 bases between. Germline assignment: CDR1 SGHTA and CDR2 FQGNSA. CDR3 size: 13 residues. The full variable domain, in which reference TRBV7-2 and TRBJ1-1 provide the parts outside the CDR3, is GAGVSQSPSNKVTEKGKDVELRCDPISGHTALYWYRQSLGQGLEFLIYFQGNSAPDKSGLPSDRFSAERTGGSVSTLTIQRTQQEDSAVYLCASSLEAGTEAFFGQGTRLTVV.

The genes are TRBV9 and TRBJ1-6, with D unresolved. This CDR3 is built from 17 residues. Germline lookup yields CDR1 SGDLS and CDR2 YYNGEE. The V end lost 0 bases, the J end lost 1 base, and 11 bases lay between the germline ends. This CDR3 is CASSVEGGSSYNSPLHF. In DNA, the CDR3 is TGTGCCAGCAGCGTAGAGGGTGGGAGTTCCTATAATTCACCCCTCCACTTT.

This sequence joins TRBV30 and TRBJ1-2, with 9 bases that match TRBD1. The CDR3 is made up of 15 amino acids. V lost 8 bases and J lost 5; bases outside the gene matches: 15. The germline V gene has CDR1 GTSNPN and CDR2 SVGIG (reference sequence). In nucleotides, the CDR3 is TGTGCCACCTCGGGACAGGGCTACTTTAAGTATGGCTACACCTTC. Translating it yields CATSGQGYFKYGYTF.

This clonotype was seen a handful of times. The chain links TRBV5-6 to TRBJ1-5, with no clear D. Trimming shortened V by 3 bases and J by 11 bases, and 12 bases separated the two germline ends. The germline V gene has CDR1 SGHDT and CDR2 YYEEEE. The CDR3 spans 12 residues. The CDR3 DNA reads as TGTGCCAGCAGCTCCCTCTTCGAGGCCCAGCATTTT. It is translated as CASSSLFEAQHF.

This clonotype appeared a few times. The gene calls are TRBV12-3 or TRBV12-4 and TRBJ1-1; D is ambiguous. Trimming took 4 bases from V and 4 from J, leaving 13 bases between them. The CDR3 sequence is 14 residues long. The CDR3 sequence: CASSYGEVSTEAFF. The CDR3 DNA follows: TGTGCCAGCAGTTATGGGGAAGTAAGCACTGAAGCTTTCTTT.

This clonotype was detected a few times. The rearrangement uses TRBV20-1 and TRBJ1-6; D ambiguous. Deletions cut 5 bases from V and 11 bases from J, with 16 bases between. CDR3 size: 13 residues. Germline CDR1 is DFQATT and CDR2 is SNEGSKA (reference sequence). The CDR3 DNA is TGCAGTGCTGGGCCCGGTGTGGGTGCACCCCTCCACTTT. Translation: CSAGPGVGAPLHF.

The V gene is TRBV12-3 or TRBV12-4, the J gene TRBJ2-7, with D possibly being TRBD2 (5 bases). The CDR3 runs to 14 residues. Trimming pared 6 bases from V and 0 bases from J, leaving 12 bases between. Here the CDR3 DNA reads TGTGCCAGCAGCCCGGACTGGAGCTCCTACGAGCAGTACTTC. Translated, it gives CASSPDWSSYEQYF.

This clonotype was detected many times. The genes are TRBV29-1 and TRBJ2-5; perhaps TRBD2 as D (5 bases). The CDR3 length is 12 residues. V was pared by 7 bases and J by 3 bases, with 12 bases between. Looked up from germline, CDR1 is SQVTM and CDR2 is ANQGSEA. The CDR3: CSATRVEETQYF. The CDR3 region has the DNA TGCAGCGCGACGAGGGTTGAAGAGACCCAGTACTTC.

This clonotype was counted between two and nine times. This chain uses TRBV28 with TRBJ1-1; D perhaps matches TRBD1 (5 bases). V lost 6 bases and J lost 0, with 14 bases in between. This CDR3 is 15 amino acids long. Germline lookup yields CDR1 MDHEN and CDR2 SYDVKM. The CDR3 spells CASRLPLGVNTEAFF. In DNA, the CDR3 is TGTGCCAGCAGGCTCCCCTTGGGGGTGAACACTGAAGCTTTCTTT.

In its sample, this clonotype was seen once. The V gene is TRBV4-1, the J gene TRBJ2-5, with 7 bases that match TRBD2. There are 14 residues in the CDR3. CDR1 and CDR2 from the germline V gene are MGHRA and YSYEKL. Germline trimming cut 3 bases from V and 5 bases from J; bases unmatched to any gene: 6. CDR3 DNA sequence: TGCGCCAGCAGCCAGCCCGGGAGGTTCGAGACCCAGTACTTC. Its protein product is CASSQPGRFETQYF.

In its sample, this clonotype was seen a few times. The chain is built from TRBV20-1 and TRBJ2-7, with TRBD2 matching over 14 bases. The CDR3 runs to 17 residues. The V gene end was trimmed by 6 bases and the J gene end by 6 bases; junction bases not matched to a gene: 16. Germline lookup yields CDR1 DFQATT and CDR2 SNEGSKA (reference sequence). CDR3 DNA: TGCAGTGCGCGGGGGCGACTAGCGGGAGGGACAATGGGCGAGCAGTACTTC. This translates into CSARGRLAGGTMGEQYF.

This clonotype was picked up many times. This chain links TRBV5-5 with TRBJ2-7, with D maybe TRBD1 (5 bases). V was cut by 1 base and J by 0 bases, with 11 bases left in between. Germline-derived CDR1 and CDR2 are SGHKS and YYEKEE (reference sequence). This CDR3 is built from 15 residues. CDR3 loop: CASSLQGDISYEQYF. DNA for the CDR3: TGTGCCAGCAGCTTGCAGGGCGACATCTCCTACGAGCAGTACTTC.

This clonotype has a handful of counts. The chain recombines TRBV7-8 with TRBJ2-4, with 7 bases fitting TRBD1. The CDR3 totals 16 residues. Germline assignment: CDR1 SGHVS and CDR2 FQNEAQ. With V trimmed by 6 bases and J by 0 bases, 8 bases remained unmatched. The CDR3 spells CASSPRQGLAKNIQYF. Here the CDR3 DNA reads TGTGCCAGCAGTCCTCGACAGGGCCTAGCCAAAAACATTCAGTACTTC.

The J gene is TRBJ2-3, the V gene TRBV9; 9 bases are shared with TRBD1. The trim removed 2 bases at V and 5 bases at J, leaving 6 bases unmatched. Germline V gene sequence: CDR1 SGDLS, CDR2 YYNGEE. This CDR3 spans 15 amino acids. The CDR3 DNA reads TGTGCCAGCAGCGTGGTCACAGGGGGCAGAGATACGCAGTATTTT. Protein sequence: CASSVVTGGRDTQYF. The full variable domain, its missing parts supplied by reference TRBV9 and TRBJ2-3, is DSGVTQTPKHLITATGQRVTLRCSPRSGDLSVYWYQQSLDQGLQFLIQYYNGEERAKGNILERFSAQQFPDLHSELNLSSLELGDSALYFCASSVVTGGRDTQYFGPGTRLTVL.

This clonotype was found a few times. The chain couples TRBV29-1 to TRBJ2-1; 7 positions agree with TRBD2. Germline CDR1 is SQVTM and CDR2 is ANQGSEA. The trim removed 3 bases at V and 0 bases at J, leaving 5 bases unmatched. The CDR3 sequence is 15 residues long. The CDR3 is CSVEDPSGSYNEQFF. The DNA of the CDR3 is TGCAGCGTTGAGGACCCTAGCGGCTCCTACAATGAGCAGTTCTTC.

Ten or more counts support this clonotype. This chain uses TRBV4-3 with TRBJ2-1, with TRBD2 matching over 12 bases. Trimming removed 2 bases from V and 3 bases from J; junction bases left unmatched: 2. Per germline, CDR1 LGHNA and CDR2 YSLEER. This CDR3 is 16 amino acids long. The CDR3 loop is CASSQQTSGSYNEQFF. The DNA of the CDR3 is TGCGCCAGCAGCCAACAGACTAGCGGGAGCTACAATGAGCAGTTCTTC.

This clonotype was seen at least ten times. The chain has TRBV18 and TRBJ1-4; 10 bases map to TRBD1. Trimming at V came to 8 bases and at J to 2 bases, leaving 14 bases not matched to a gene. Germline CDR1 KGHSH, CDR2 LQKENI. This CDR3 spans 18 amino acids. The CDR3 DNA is TGTGCCAGCGCAGCGAACCGAGACAGGGGGCACACTAATGAAAAACTGTTTTTT. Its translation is CASAANRDRGHTNEKLFF.

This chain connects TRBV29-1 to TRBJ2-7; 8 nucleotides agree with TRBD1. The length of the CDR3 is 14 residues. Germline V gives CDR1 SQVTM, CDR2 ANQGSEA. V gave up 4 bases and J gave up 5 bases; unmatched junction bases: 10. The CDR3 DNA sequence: TGCAGCGTTGTTTTATGGACAGGGAGCCACGAGCAGTACTTC. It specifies CSVVLWTGSHEQYF.

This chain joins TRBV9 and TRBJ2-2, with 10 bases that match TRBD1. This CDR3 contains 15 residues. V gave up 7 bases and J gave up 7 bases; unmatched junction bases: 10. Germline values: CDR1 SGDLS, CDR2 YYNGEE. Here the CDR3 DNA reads TGTGCCAGCGGAGGTGACAGGGGGCAATTCGGGGAGCTGTTTTTT. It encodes CASGGDRGQFGELFF.

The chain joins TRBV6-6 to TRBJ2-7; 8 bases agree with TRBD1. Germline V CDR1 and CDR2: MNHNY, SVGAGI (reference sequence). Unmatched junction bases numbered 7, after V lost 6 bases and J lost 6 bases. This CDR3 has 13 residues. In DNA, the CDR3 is TGTGCCAGCAGGACGACCGACAGGGGCGAGCAGTACTTC. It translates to CASRTTDRGEQYF.

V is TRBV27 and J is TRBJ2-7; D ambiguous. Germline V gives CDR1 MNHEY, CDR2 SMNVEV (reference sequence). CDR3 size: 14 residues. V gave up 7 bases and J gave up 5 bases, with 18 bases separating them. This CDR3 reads CASTPTAPANEQYF. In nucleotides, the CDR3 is TGTGCCAGCACTCCGACTGCCCCTGCCAACGAGCAGTACTTC.

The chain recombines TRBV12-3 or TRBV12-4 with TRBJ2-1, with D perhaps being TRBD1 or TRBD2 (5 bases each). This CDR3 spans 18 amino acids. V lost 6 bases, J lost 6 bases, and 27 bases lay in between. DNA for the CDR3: TGTGCCAGCAGCTACGACCCTACAGTATGGGACCAAAGCAATGAGCAGTTCTTC. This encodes CASSYDPTVWDQSNEQFF.

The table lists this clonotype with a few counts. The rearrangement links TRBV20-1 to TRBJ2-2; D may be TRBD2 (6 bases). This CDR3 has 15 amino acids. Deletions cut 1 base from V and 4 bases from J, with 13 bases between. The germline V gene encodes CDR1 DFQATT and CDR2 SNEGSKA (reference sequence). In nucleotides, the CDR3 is TGCAGTGCTAGAGTCGGGGGAGGAATCACCGGGGAGCTGTTTTTT. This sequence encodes CSARVGGGITGELFF.

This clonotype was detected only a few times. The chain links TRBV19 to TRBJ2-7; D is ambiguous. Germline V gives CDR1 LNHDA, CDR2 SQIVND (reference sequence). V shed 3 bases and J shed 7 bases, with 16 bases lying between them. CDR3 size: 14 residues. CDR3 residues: CASSMGTQASEQYF. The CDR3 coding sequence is TGTGCCAGTAGTATGGGAACCCAGGCGTCGGAGCAGTACTTC.